The T cell receptor beta chain described here comes from a study of blood T cell repertoires in COVID-19. Study in general: COVID-19 samples from acute and convalescent phases originated in the United States, Italy and Spain. T cells, B-cell-depleted T cells, or PBMCs provided the cDNA or gDNA that served as material.

TCRdb keeps only in-frame clones here, not all; method: immunoSEQ multiplex PCR. The sample holds around 270,000 clones; roughly 90% are singletons and the top ten take roughly 1.9%. The CDR3 has 16 amino acids. The germline CDR1 and CDR2 sequences are SGHTS and YDEGEE. V dropped 2 bases and J dropped 3 bases, with 15 bases sitting between them. The receptor was isolated from a man in his thirties or forties with active or convalescent COVID-19. The sequenced sample was peripheral blood. This rearrangement joins TRBV5-8 to TRBJ1-3, with D hard to call. CDR3 in amino acids: CASSFRAGKYGNTIYF. CDR3 coding DNA: TGTGCCAGCAGCTTTCGGGCGGGAAAATATGGAAACACCATATATTTT.